This entry is about one TCR beta chain. Antigen unknown. TCRdb keeps only in-frame clones here, not all; method: immunoSEQ multiplex PCR. The repertoire holds millions of clones, with 95% as singletons. Germline values: CDR1 GTSNPN, CDR2 SVGIG (reference sequence). CDR3 length: 14 amino acids. Trimming shortened V by 2 bases and J by 5 bases, and 16 bases separated the two germline ends. The data were taken from a study of shared clonotypes between healthy human individuals. Study-level findings and limits: Clonotypes not shared had lower generation probabilities than those common to all four donors.

The sequence was collected from a man aged 18 to 30 in good health. The V gene is TRBV30, the J gene TRBJ2-7, with unresolved D. The sample consisted of naive CD4+ T cells sorted from blood. As for subset: CD45RA+ positively selected. Here the CDR3 DNA reads TGTGCCTGGAGTAGAAGGGTACTTGAAAACGAGCAGTACTTC. Translation gives CAWSRRVLENEQYF.